Each of the 24 T cell receptor beta chains below was sequenced from the same sample in a study of patients and donors after allogeneic stem cell transplantation. TCRdb used MiXCR to reprocess the RT-PCR reads, holding one entry per CDR3 protein. The data contain about a million distinct CDR3 sequences, about a sixth of them singletons. Specimen: blood, either unsorted or a sorted T cell fraction (not recorded which). The receptors shown here come from a human donor who was either an allogeneic HSCT recipient or a stem cell or donor lymphocyte infusion donor (not recorded which). It is not recorded whose cells these are; they may come from a transplant donor.

Many counts were recorded for this clonotype. The chain is built from TRBV4-3 and TRBJ1-1; the D gene is possibly TRBD1 (6 bases). The CDR3 is 14 amino acids. Germline CDR1 is LGHNA and CDR2 is YSLEER. Trimming left V 1 base short and J 4 bases short, with 10 bases between. Written as DNA, the CDR3 is TGCGCCAGCAGCCAAGGCAGGGGTCTCACTGAAGCTTTCTTT. Translation: CASSQGRGLTEAFF.

Only a few counts were recorded for this clonotype. V gene TRBV14 combines with J gene TRBJ1-2; 7 bases match TRBD1. CDR3 length equals 18 residues. J was trimmed by 4 bases and V by 3 bases; bases with no gene match: 17. CDR1 is SGHDN and CDR2 is FVKESK in the germline V gene. As DNA, the CDR3 is TGTGCCAGCAGCCATAGGCCCGGGACAGCTATGACTATCTATGGCTACACCTTC. Protein product: CASSHRPGTAMTIYGYTF.

This clonotype was seen just once. The J gene is TRBJ2-7, the V gene TRBV12-3 or TRBV12-4; D is ambiguous. Trimming shortened V by 1 base and J by 0 bases, and 13 bases separated the two germline ends. The CDR3 loop spans 16 amino acids. Here the CDR3 reads CASSLGSSLSSYEQYF. CDR3 coding DNA: TGTGCCAGCAGTTTAGGCTCTTCCTTGAGCTCCTACGAGCAGTACTTC.

The J gene is TRBJ2-5, the V gene TRBV20-1; 8 bases line up with TRBD2. CDR1 is DFQATT and CDR2 is SNEGSKA in the germline V gene (reference sequence). The ends lost 6 bases at V and 3 bases at J; junction bases unmatched: 12. The CDR3 length is 15 residues. In DNA form, the CDR3 reads TGCAGTGCCTTCCCGGGGGGGCCGGGGGAAGAGACCCAGTACTTC. It codes for CSAFPGGPGEETQYF.

CDR3 region: CASSQQPLNTGELFF. The CDR3 DNA follows: TGTGCCAGCAGTCAACAGCCATTGAACACCGGGGAGCTGTTTTTT. V gene TRBV7-3 combines with J gene TRBJ2-2; D ambiguous. This CDR3 contains 15 residues. V was trimmed by 6 bases and J by 1 base, leaving 12 bases between them. CDR1 is SGHTA, CDR2 FQGTGA, per germline. Full variable domain (remainder filled in from reference TRBV7-3 and TRBJ2-2): GAGVSQTPSNKVTEKGKYVELRCDPISGHTALYWYRQSLGQGPEFLIYFQGTGAADDSGLPNDRFFAVRPEGSVSTLKIQRTERGDSAVYLCASSQQPLNTGELFFGEGSRLTVL.

V is TRBV5-1 and J is TRBJ1-2; 8 nucleotides match TRBD1. J gave up 2 bases and V 3 bases, and 3 bases lay outside the gene matches. This CDR3 contains 14 residues. Germline-derived CDR1 and CDR2 are SGHRS and YFSETQ. CDR3: CASSWGQDNYGYTF. CDR3 bases: TGCGCCAGCAGCTGGGGACAGGACAACTATGGCTACACCTTC.

This clonotype was detected only once. The V call is TRBV7-2, the J call TRBJ1-2; unclear D gene. Germline CDR1 and CDR2: SGHTA and FQGNSA. V shed 1 base and J shed 2 bases, with 11 bases lying between them. The CDR3 has 15 residues. The CDR3 DNA reads as TGTGCCAGCAGCTTAGAGACGGATGCCAACTATGGCTACACCTTC. This sequence encodes CASSLETDANYGYTF.

CDR3 region: CASSHERGAKQFF. The CDR3 DNA reads TGTGCCAGCAGCCACGAGCGGGGGGCAAAGCAGTTCTTC. The chain combines TRBV14 with TRBJ2-1; 9 nucleotides match TRBD2. Trimming at V came to 3 bases and at J to 11 bases, leaving 5 bases not matched to a gene. CDR3 size: 13 residues. The germline CDR1 and CDR2 sequences are SGHDN and FVKESK.

The chain has TRBV6-2 or TRBV6-3 and TRBJ1-5, with D possibly being TRBD1 (6 bases). Trimming removed 5 bases from V and 6 bases from J, with 17 bases in between. CDR1 and CDR2 from the germline V gene are MNHEY and SVGEGT. The CDR3 extends over 15 amino acids. CDR3 sequence reads: CASSPSGGAGQPQHF. The DNA for the CDR3 is TGTGCCAGCAGTCCGAGTGGGGGCGCAGGTCAGCCCCAGCATTTT.

This clonotype occurred once. The chain uses TRBV10-3 and TRBJ1-2, with a tentative D call TRBD1 (5 bases). Trimming stripped 3 bases from V and 2 bases from J, with 10 bases between. The CDR3 is made up of 14 amino acids. From germline, CDR1 is ENHRY and CDR2 SYGVKD. The CDR3 sequence is CAISEMGPNYGYTF. The CDR3 DNA sequence: TGTGCCATCAGTGAAATGGGGCCCAACTATGGCTACACCTTC.

Only a few counts were recorded for this clonotype. This rearrangement joins TRBV5-1 to TRBJ1-6; 8 bases are a match to TRBD1. The CDR3 is 15 residues long. From germline, CDR1 is SGHRS and CDR2 YFSETQ. Trimming cost V 0 bases and J 10 bases; bases outside gene matches: 6. DNA for the CDR3: TGCGCCAGCAGCTTGGCTGGACAGGGACGCTCACCCCTCCACTTT. Its protein product is CASSLAGQGRSPLHF. Drawing the rest from reference TRBV5-1 and TRBJ1-6, the complete variable domain is KAGVTQTPRYLIKTRGQQVTLSCSPISGHRSVSWYQQTPGQGLQFLFEYFSETQRNKGNFPGRFSGRQFSNSRSEMNVSTLELGDSALYLCASSLAGQGRSPLHFGNGTRLTVT.

In its sample, this clonotype was seen many times. V usage is TRBV5-1 and J usage is TRBJ1-1, with 8 bases fitting TRBD1. The J segment lost 3 bases and the V segment lost 3 bases, leaving 7 bases of the junction unmatched. Germline assignment: CDR1 SGHRS and CDR2 YFSETQ. The CDR3 sequence is 15 residues long. The CDR3 loop is CASSSGQGGDTEAFF. The CDR3 bases are TGCGCCAGCAGCTCCGGACAGGGAGGGGACACTGAAGCTTTCTTT.

This chain links TRBV5-1 with TRBJ2-7, with 12 bases identical to TRBD1. This CDR3 comprises 14 residues. Trimming cost V 6 bases and J 4 bases; bases outside gene matches: 5. Germline CDR1 and CDR2: SGHRS and YFSETQ. CDR3 region: CASTPGQGAYEQYF. The DNA of the CDR3 is TGCGCCAGCACTCCGGGACAGGGGGCATACGAGCAGTACTTC.

The chain couples TRBV30 to TRBJ1-2; unclear D gene. The length of the CDR3 is 12 residues. V was clipped by 6 bases and J by 4 bases, with 12 bases between them. CDR1 GTSNPN and CDR2 SVGIG come from the germline V gene (reference sequence). CDR3 nucleotide sequence: TGTGCCTGCCTCGTGGACGGCTATGGCTACACCTTC. Translated, it gives CACLVDGYGYTF.

The chain joins TRBV27 to TRBJ2-7; 8 bases map to TRBD2. This CDR3 is built from 15 residues. Trimming at V came to 6 bases and at J to 5 bases, leaving 12 bases not matched to a gene. Germline V gives CDR1 MNHEY, CDR2 SMNVEV (reference sequence). The CDR3 is CASRRGTSKLHEQYF. The CDR3 region has the DNA TGTGCCAGCAGACGCGGGACTAGTAAGCTCCACGAGCAGTACTTC.

V and J are TRBV5-1 and TRBJ2-1; 8 bases line up with TRBD1. Germline-derived CDR1 and CDR2 are SGHRS and YFSETQ. The CDR3 is 14 residues long. The junction had 3 bases not matched to a gene; V was cut back by 5 bases and J by 2 bases. This chain's CDR3 is CASSQGATYNEQFF. The CDR3 DNA is TGCGCCAGCAGTCAGGGGGCCACCTACAATGAGCAGTTCTTC.

The rearrangement joins TRBV2 to TRBJ2-7, with 10 nucleotides matching TRBD1. CDR1 and CDR2 (germline): SNHLY, FYNNEI. This CDR3 region has 14 residues. Germline trimming cut 4 bases from V and 2 bases from J; bases unmatched to any gene: 2. In nucleotides, the CDR3 is TGTGCCAGCAGTGGGGGGACAGGGGCCTACGAGCAGTACTTC. Translating gives CASSGGTGAYEQYF.

This clonotype appeared many times. V usage is TRBV12-3 or TRBV12-4 and J usage is TRBJ2-5; D might be TRBD1 or TRBD2, each matching 5 bases. Trimming removed 10 bases from V and 5 bases from J, with 14 bases in between. There are 12 residues in the CDR3. CDR3 sequence: CATSGSGETQYF. CDR3 coding DNA: TGTGCCACTTCAGGGAGTGGGGAGACCCAGTACTTC.

This clonotype has at least ten counts. The chain recombines TRBV20-1 with TRBJ2-1; 8 bases map to TRBD2. This CDR3 has 17 residues. The germline CDR1 and CDR2 sequences are DFQATT and SNEGSKA (reference sequence). V lost 5 bases to trimming and J lost 0 bases; unmatched junction nucleotides: 12. The CDR3 is CSAHTRLAGSSYNEQFF. The CDR3 DNA follows: TGCAGTGCTCATACACGGCTAGCGGGTTCCTCCTACAATGAGCAGTTCTTC.

This clonotype was found a few times. This chain joins TRBV20-1 and TRBJ1-5; D not resolved. CDR1 is DFQATT and CDR2 is SNEGSKA in the germline V gene (reference sequence). V was shortened by 6 bases and J by 7 bases, with 16 bases between the two germline ends. The CDR3 runs 13 residues. CDR3 sequence (DNA): TGCAGTGCCCCGGGAGTGGGCTCGCAGCCCCAGCATTTT. Protein sequence: CSAPGVGSQPQHF.

This chain links TRBV5-1 with TRBJ2-7; 9 bases are shared with TRBD2. The germline V gene encodes CDR1 SGHRS and CDR2 YFSETQ. The V segment lost 1 base and the J segment 6 bases; nucleotides outside the gene matches: 5. This CDR3 is built from 14 residues. CDR3 DNA sequence: TGCGCCAGCAGCTTGAAAGGACTAGCGTCCGAGCAGTACTTC. Translated: CASSLKGLASEQYF. Combining the CDR3 with reference TRBV5-1 and TRBJ2-7 gives the whole variable domain KAGVTQTPRYLIKTRGQQVTLSCSPISGHRSVSWYQQTPGQGLQFLFEYFSETQRNKGNFPGRFSGRQFSNSRSEMNVSTLELGDSALYLCASSLKGLASEQYFGPGTRLTVT.

This clonotype was recorded a few times. This chain uses TRBV20-1 with TRBJ2-2; the D is unclear. With 0 bases removed from V and 0 bases from J, the gap between germline ends came to 5 bases. The CDR3 is 14 residues long. CDR1 and CDR2 (germline): DFQATT, SNEGSKA (reference sequence). CDR3 amino acids: CSAREGSNTGELFF. For the CDR3, the DNA is TGCAGTGCTAGAGAGGGGTCGAACACCGGGGAGCTGTTTTTT.

V gene TRBV12-3 or TRBV12-4 combines with J gene TRBJ2-5; D unclear. Trimming removed 0 bases from V and 7 bases from J, with 6 bases in between. This CDR3 is 12 amino acids long. DNA of the CDR3: TGTGCCAGCAGTTTAGCGCGTCGGACCCAGTACTTC. Translated: CASSLARRTQYF.

The chain recombines TRBV12-3 or TRBV12-4 with TRBJ1-3; no definite D call. V was pared by 6 bases and J by 3 bases, with 12 bases between. The CDR3 consists of 14 residues. CDR3: CASSPGMNGNTIYF. The CDR3 DNA reads as TGTGCCAGCAGCCCCGGGATGAATGGAAACACCATATATTTT.